This paragraph reports one T cell receptor (beta chain). Assay used: immunoSEQ multiplex PCR; TCRdb lists only in-frame clones, some missing. The sample contains approximately 300,000 clones, roughly 87% of which appear only once. This sample is part of a study of blood T cell repertoires in COVID-19. V gave up 10 bases and J gave up 2 bases; unmatched junction bases: 8. Germline CDR1 and CDR2: SEHNR and FQNEAQ (reference sequence). This CDR3 is 15 amino acids long. The chain recombines TRBV7-9 with TRBJ2-1; 10 nucleotides line up with TRBD2. The sample comprised PBMCs or T cells enriched from blood (not recorded which). The clonotype originates from a woman in her twenties or thirties who had recovered from COVID-19. The CDR3 DNA sequence: TGTGCCACCGGTAGCGGGGGGCAGACCTACAATGAGCAGTTCTTC. Translation gives CATGSGGQTYNEQFF.